The present TCR beta chain was sequenced within a study of beta chain features in type 1 diabetes. The overall study: The number of sorted cells examined across all samples was some 100 million. General observations from the study: The study found moderately but significantly shorter TCRB CDR3s in all four CD4+ subsets of Type 1 diabetes patients.

This clone was counted a few times. Its antigen is unknown. Sequencing targeted expressed TCRB transcripts, as all isolated RNA had been reverse transcribed. Read counts averaged roughly 4 million for samples of naive, central memory and regulatory T cells. Data came from immunoSEQ multiplex PCR; TCRdb stores just in-frame clones and leaves some out. Of 860,000 or so clones in the sample, roughly 16% are singletons; the top ten hold 0.023%. It was one heparinised blood draw, averaging approximately 100 mL, that each donor gave. V was cut by 2 bases and J by 3 bases, with 23 bases left in between. Germline V gene data show CDR1 as PRHDT and CDR2 as FYEKMQ (reference sequence). CDR3 length: 18 amino acids.

The chain employs TRBV13 and TRBJ2-7; D might be TRBD2 (7 bases). Sequencing was performed on naive CD4+ T cells from blood. The source is a woman aged 18-35 years in good health. The CDR3 loop reads CASSLTFRGTNPVYEQYF. The CDR3 bases are TGTGCCAGCAGCTTAACTTTTAGGGGGACTAACCCCGTCTACGAGCAGTACTTC.